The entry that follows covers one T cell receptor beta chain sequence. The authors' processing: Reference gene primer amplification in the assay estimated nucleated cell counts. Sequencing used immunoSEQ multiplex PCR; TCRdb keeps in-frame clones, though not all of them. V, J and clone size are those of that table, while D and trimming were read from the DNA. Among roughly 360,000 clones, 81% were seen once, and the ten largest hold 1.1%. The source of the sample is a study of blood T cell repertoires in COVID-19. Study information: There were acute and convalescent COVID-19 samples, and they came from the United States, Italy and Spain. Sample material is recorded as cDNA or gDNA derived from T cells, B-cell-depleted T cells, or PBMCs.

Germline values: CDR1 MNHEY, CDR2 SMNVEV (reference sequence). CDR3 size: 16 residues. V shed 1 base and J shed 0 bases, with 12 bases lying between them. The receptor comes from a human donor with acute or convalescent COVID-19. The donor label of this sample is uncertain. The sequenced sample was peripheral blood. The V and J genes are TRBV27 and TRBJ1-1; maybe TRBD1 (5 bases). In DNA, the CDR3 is TGTGCCAGCAGTTTATATACAGGTTACTTGAACACTGAAGCTTTCTTT. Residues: CASSLYTGYLNTEAFF.